These 20 T cell receptor beta chains came from one sample sequenced in a study of shared clonotypes between healthy human individuals. The data were produced by immunoSEQ multiplex PCR, yet TCRdb's version contains in-frame clones alone and is incomplete. The data contain about 980,000 clones, roughly 72% of them singletons. The sample was memory CD4+ T cells sorted from blood. Documented subset: CD45RA-negative fraction. These receptor sequences come from a man younger than 35 in good health.

Turning to this clone: Additional DNA sequences in this sample encode the identical CDR3. Here the CDR3 reads CAISESTMGSNQPQHF. The CDR3 bases are TGTGCCATCAGTGAGTCGACAATGGGAAGCAATCAGCCCCAGCATTTT. V and J are TRBV10-3 and TRBJ1-5; D remains ambiguous. CDR3 size: 16 residues. Trimming left V 0 bases short and J 1 base short, with 10 bases between. Germline V gene data show CDR1 as ENHRY and CDR2 as SYGVKD.

V is TRBV5-8 and J is TRBJ1-5; D remains ambiguous. The germline gives CDR1 SGHTS, CDR2 YDEGEE. V dropped 0 bases and J dropped 2 bases, with 12 bases sitting between them. CDR3 length: 16 residues. The CDR3 reads CASSLGYGIGNQPQHF. Here the CDR3 DNA reads TGTGCCAGCAGCTTGGGGTACGGCATCGGCAATCAGCCCCAGCATTTT. Together with reference TRBV5-8 and TRBJ1-5, the CDR3 gives the full variable domain: EAGVTQSPTHLIKTRGQQATLRCSPISGHTSVYWYQQALGLGLQFLLWYDEGEERNRGNFPPRFSGRQFPNYSSELNVNALELEDSALYLCASSLGYGIGNQPQHFGDGTRLSIL.

This rearrangement joins TRBV7-9 to TRBJ2-7; D unresolved. CDR1 is SEHNR and CDR2 is FQNEAQ in the germline V gene (reference sequence). V was shortened by 4 bases and J by 3 bases, with 13 bases between the two germline ends. The CDR3 is 14 amino acids. CDR3 protein: CASSSPSTGYEQYF. CDR3 sequence (DNA): TGTGCCAGCAGCTCCCCTTCGACCGGCTACGAGCAGTACTTC.

The J gene is TRBJ2-4, the V gene TRBV19, with D unresolved. CDR1 and CDR2 (germline): LNHDA, SQIVND (reference sequence). V shed 7 bases and J shed 2 bases, with 12 bases lying between them. The CDR3 extends over 14 amino acids. CDR3 in amino acids: CASTPQGTKNIQYF. CDR3 nucleotide sequence: TGTGCCAGTACCCCTCAAGGGACCAAAAACATTCAGTACTTC.

This clone was recorded only once. The chain uses TRBV18 and TRBJ2-2; D is ambiguous. With 2 bases removed from V and 2 bases from J, the gap between germline ends came to 6 bases. The CDR3 totals 14 residues. Germline-derived CDR1 and CDR2 are KGHSH and LQKENI. In DNA, the CDR3 is TGTGCCAGCTCACCAGAGGTCAACACCGGGGAGCTGTTTTTT. It specifies CASSPEVNTGELFF.

V and J are TRBV27 and TRBJ1-1; maybe TRBD1 (5 bases). There are 14 residues in the CDR3. CDR1 is MNHEY and CDR2 is SMNVEV in the germline V gene (reference sequence). Trimming took 5 bases from V and 3 from J, leaving 13 bases between them. The CDR3 spells CASSPPGGYTEAFF. The DNA of the CDR3 is TGTGCCAGCAGTCCCCCGGGGGGATACACTGAAGCTTTCTTT.

Only a few counts were recorded for this clone. The chain is built from TRBV5-8 and TRBJ2-5; the D is unclear. The V end was cut by 6 bases, the J end by 5 bases, with 14 bases between. Germline loops: CDR1 SGHTS, CDR2 YDEGEE. The CDR3 consists of 13 residues. CDR3 loop: CASKSPGTETQYF. The DNA for the CDR3 is TGTGCCAGCAAATCCCCTGGTACGGAGACCCAGTACTTC.

This chain connects TRBV9 to TRBJ2-7, with D perhaps being TRBD1 or TRBD2 (5 bases each). The germline V gene has CDR1 SGDLS and CDR2 YYNGEE. Between the trimmed V and J ends, which lost 3 bases and 6 bases, there was a span of 13 bases. The CDR3 loop spans 13 amino acids. The CDR3 sequence: CASSEGTSGEQYF. The CDR3 DNA reads TGTGCCAGCAGCGAAGGGACCTCGGGCGAGCAGTACTTC.

The chain has TRBV25-1 and TRBJ1-2; 12 nucleotides match TRBD1. Germline V CDR1 and CDR2: MGHDK, SYGVNS. V shed 5 bases and J 3 bases; nucleotides not matched to a gene: 7. The CDR3 length is 16 residues. Here the CDR3 DNA reads TGTGCCAGCAGTCCGGGACAGGGGGCCCATGACTATGGCTACACCTTC. It translates to CASSPGQGAHDYGYTF.

This sequence joins TRBV7-2 and TRBJ1-2, with 9 bases identical to TRBD1. Unmatched junction bases numbered 10, after V lost 2 bases and J lost 6 bases. The germline V gene encodes CDR1 SGHTA and CDR2 FQGNSA. CDR3 length: 16 amino acids. CDR3 DNA: TGTGCCAGCAGCTTAAGTCAGGGACAGGGCTTTAATGGCTACACCTTC. Translated: CASSLSQGQGFNGYTF. Based on the CDR3 plus reference TRBV7-2 and TRBJ1-2, the full variable domain is GAGVSQSPSNKVTEKGKDVELRCDPISGHTALYWYRQSLGQGLEFLIYFQGNSAPDKSGLPSDRFSAERTGGSVSTLTIQRTQQEDSAVYLCASSLSQGQGFNGYTFGSGTRLTVV.

On this clone: Relative to the germline gene, one junction end is altered; a read error may explain this. The chain has TRBV18 and TRBJ2-7; unclear D gene. This CDR3 region has 12 residues. The germline CDR1 and CDR2 sequences are KGHSH and LQKENI. CDR3: CASSPSDGPKWF. CDR3 DNA: TGTGCCAGCTCACCTTCGGACGGTCCGAAGTGGTTC.

The V gene is TRBV7-9, the J gene TRBJ2-3; D assignment may be TRBD1 or TRBD2 (5 bases each). The CDR3 runs 12 residues. Germline CDR1 and CDR2: SEHNR and FQNEAQ (reference sequence). V was clipped by 5 bases and J by 7 bases, with 10 bases between them. For the CDR3, the DNA is TGTGCCAGCAGCCTGGGGGAGAATACGCAGTATTTT. Residues: CASSLGENTQYF.

V is TRBV19 and J is TRBJ2-6; D is unclear. V was cut by 5 bases and J by 2 bases, with 7 bases left in between. The CDR3 has 14 amino acids. The V gene's germline CDR1 is LNHDA and CDR2 SQIVND (reference sequence). The CDR3 DNA sequence: TGTGCCAGTAGTGGGTCCGCTGGGGCCAACGTCCTGACTTTC. This encodes CASSGSAGANVLTF. Drawing the rest from reference TRBV19 and TRBJ2-6, the complete variable domain is DGGITQSPKYLFRKEGQNVTLSCEQNLNHDAMYWYRQDPGQGLRLIYYSQIVNDFQKGDIAEGYSVSREKKESFPLTVTSAQKNPTAFYLCASSGSAGANVLTFGAGSRLTVL.

The rearrangement uses TRBV2 and TRBJ1-3; no clear D gene. CDR1 is SNHLY and CDR2 is FYNNEI in the germline V gene. V was pared by 7 bases and J by 0 bases, with 13 bases between. The CDR3 totals 15 residues. CDR3 residues: CASNLRQNSGNTIYF. CDR3 nucleotide sequence: TGTGCCAGCAATCTTCGCCAAAACTCTGGAAACACCATATATTTT.

This clone was counted only a few times. The genes are TRBV28 and TRBJ2-2; perhaps TRBD1 as D (5 bases). The length of the CDR3 is 14 residues. The V end was cut by 3 bases, the J end by 6 bases, with 11 bases between. Germline loops: CDR1 MDHEN, CDR2 SYDVKM. The CDR3 reads CASSFPGISGELFF. CDR3 in DNA: TGTGCCAGCAGTTTCCCAGGGATATCCGGGGAGCTGTTTTTT.

The gene calls are TRBV18 and TRBJ2-2, with D uncertain. Germline loops: CDR1 KGHSH, CDR2 LQKENI. The germline V and J ends were trimmed by 3 bases and 1 base, with 9 bases remaining between them. The CDR3 runs to 15 residues. The CDR3 DNA reads TGTGCCAGCTCACCGGTTCCGGGGAACACCGGGGAGCTGTTTTTT. This sequence encodes CASSPVPGNTGELFF.

The chain is built from TRBV9 and TRBJ2-5; TRBD2 agrees at 12 bases. Germline CDR1 and CDR2: SGDLS and YYNGEE. The CDR3 loop spans 15 amino acids. J gave up 5 bases and V 4 bases, and 6 bases lay outside the gene matches. The DNA of the CDR3 is TGTGCCAGCAGCTCCCGACTAGCGGGAGTGGAGACCCAGTACTTC. It translates to CASSSRLAGVETQYF.

In DNA form, the CDR3 reads TGTGCCAGCAGCTTAGGTCCTGACAGGGGATTAGCCAAAAACATTCAGTACTTC. Its protein is CASSLGPDRGLAKNIQYF. The chain couples TRBV7-2 to TRBJ2-4; 8 bases agree with TRBD1. The V segment lost 1 base and the J segment 0 bases; nucleotides outside the gene matches: 8. Germline V gene sequence: CDR1 SGHTA, CDR2 FQGNSA. This CDR3 region has 18 residues.

This chain links TRBV27 with TRBJ1-4, with 7 nucleotides matching TRBD1. CDR3 size: 16 residues. Germline values: CDR1 MNHEY, CDR2 SMNVEV (reference sequence). J was trimmed by 8 bases and V by 3 bases; bases with no gene match: 12. The CDR3 DNA reads TGTGCCAGCAGTTTCTCCTATTCACCAGGGGGAGAAAAACTGTTTTTT. Translation gives CASSFSYSPGGEKLFF.

As concerns this clone: The junction shows a germline mismatch at one end, possibly a read error. This chain joins TRBV28 and TRBJ1-4; maybe TRBD1 (6 bases). CDR1 and CDR2 (germline): MDHEN, SYDVKM. The CDR3 has 11 amino acids. CDR3 sequence: CASSSRDIALF. CDR3 nucleotide sequence: TGTGCCAGCAGTTCCCGGGACATAGCCCTTTTT.